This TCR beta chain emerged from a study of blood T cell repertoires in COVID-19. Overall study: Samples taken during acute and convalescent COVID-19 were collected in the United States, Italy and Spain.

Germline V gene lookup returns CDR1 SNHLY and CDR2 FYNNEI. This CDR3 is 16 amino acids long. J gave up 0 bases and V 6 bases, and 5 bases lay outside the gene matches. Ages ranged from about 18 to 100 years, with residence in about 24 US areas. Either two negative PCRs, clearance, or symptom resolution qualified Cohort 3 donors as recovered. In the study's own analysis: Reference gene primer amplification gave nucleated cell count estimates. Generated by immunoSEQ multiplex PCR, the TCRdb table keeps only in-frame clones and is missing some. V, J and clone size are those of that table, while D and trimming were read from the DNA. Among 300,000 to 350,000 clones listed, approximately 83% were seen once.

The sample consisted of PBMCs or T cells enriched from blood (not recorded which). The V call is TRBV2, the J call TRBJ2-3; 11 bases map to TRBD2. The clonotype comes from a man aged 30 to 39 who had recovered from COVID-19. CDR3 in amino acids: CASRVTSGVSTDTQYF. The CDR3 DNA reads TGTGCCAGCAGAGTGACTAGCGGGGTTAGCACAGATACGCAGTATTTT.